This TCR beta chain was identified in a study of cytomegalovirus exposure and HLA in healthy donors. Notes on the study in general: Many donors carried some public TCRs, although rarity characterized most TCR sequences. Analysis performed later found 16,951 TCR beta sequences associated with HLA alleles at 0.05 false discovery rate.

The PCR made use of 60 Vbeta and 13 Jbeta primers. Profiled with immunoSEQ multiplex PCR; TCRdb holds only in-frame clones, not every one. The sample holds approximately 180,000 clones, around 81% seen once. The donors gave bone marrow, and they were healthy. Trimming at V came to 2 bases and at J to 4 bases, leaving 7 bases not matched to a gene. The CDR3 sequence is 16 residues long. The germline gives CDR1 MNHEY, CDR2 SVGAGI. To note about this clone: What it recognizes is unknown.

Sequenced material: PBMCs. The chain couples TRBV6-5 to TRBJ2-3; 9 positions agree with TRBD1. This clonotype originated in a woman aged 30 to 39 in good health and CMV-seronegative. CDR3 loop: CASSYGTGRRADTQYF. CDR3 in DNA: TGTGCCAGCAGTTACGGGACAGGGCGGAGGGCAGATACGCAGTATTTT.